This T cell receptor (beta chain) was observed in a study of blood T cells in healthy people across ages. General observations from the study: Investigators treated diversity estimates from one million T cells as underestimates. Naive CD4+ cell counts and diversity both ran higher in long-lived than in aged donors.

Next came a second PCR, run for roughly 6 to 11 cycles, which used a sample-barcoded 5' primer along with a J-beta primer mix. TCRdb called the 5' RACE reads again in MiXCR, with one record for every CDR3 protein. This table has roughly 1,500,000 distinct CDR3 sequences, 42% appearing once. Unmatched junction bases numbered 7, after V lost 4 bases and J lost 1 base. The CDR3 covers 16 residues. CDR1 MNHEY and CDR2 SVGAGI come from the germline V gene. This clonotype was seen a few times. Its antigen is as yet unknown. Sequenced material: blood. This rearrangement joins TRBV6-5 to TRBJ2-3, with 8 bases matching TRBD2. This clonotype was sampled from a woman younger than 30 in good health. Here the CDR3 reads CASSLGAGVGTDTQYF. CDR3 DNA sequence: TGTGCCAGCAGTTTGGGAGCGGGAGTCGGCACAGATACGCAGTATTTT.